This T cell receptor beta chain was captured by sequencing in a study of blood T cell repertoires in COVID-19. Study-level background: PBMCs, B-cell-depleted T cells, or T cells provided the cDNA or gDNA that made up the material.

This CDR3 spans 15 amino acids. V was clipped by 7 bases and J by 1 base; unmatched bases: 6. Germline V CDR1 and CDR2: SGHDT, YYEEEE. Measured with immunoSEQ multiplex PCR; TCRdb has only the in-frame clones, and not every one. In the table there are 100,000 to 150,000 clones, approximately 74% of which are singletons. This clone was seen a single time. The sequence was collected from a woman between 65 and 79 years old with acute or convalescent COVID-19. Input material: peripheral blood. V and J are TRBV5-6 and TRBJ2-2; TRBD2 matches 8 bases. This CDR3 is CASGVAGRNTGELFF. The CDR3 coding sequence is TGTGCCAGCGGCGTAGCGGGAAGGAACACCGGGGAGCTGTTTTTT.